This passage covers 22 T cell receptor beta chains from one sample sequenced in a study of shared clonotypes between healthy human individuals. Produced via immunoSEQ multiplex PCR; TCRdb's table is partial and in-frame only. The sample carries over a million clones, around 97% recorded once. The sample was naive CD4+ T cells sorted from blood. Subset: CD45RA+ positively selected. All receptors derive from a man younger than 40 in good health.

The genes are TRBV29-1 and TRBJ2-2; TRBD2 agrees at 9 bases. The trim removed 3 bases at V and 1 base at J, leaving 9 bases unmatched. This CDR3 contains 17 residues. Germline lookup yields CDR1 SQVTM and CDR2 ANQGSEA. The CDR3 DNA follows: TGCAGCGTTGAGCTCTTGACTAGCGGAGGGAACACCGGGGAGCTGTTTTTT. This translates into CSVELLTSGGNTGELFF.

V gene TRBV7-8 combines with J gene TRBJ1-1; TRBD1 is a possible D gene (5 bases). V lost 5 bases and J lost 4, with 14 bases in between. Germline lookup yields CDR1 SGHVS and CDR2 FQNEAQ. The CDR3 spans 14 residues. The CDR3 sequence is CASSPRAPSTEAFF. For the CDR3, the DNA is TGTGCCAGCAGCCCCAGGGCCCCAAGCACTGAAGCTTTCTTT.

The rearrangement uses TRBV11-3 and TRBJ2-2, with D possibly TRBD2 on 6 matching bases. CDR3 size: 15 residues. Trimming cost V 3 bases and J 6 bases, with 14 bases left between them. Germline loops: CDR1 SGHNT, CDR2 YENEEA. This CDR3 reads CASSLMVGGAGELFF. The CDR3 DNA is TGTGCCAGCAGCTTGATGGTCGGAGGGGCCGGGGAGCTGTTTTTT.

The chain recombines TRBV6-1 with TRBJ1-2, with TRBD1 identical over 7 bases. Trimming took 3 bases from V and 5 from J; bases not matched to a gene: 9. Germline CDR1 is MNHNS and CDR2 is SASEGT. This CDR3 contains 15 residues. The CDR3 is CASSDRDRPPYGYTF. The CDR3 DNA is TGTGCCAGCAGTGACCGGGACAGACCACCTTATGGCTACACCTTC.

The V call is TRBV18, the J call TRBJ2-5; D gene uncertain. Germline lookup yields CDR1 KGHSH and CDR2 LQKENI. V was pared by 2 bases and J by 13 bases, with 23 bases between. The CDR3 has 15 amino acids. This CDR3 reads CASSPMNIIAGNLYF. CDR3 coding DNA: TGTGCCAGCTCACCAATGAATATAATAGCTGGGAATCTGTACTTC.

The genes are TRBV5-4 and TRBJ2-5; 9 nucleotides match TRBD2. With V trimmed by 4 bases and J by 2 bases, 6 bases remained unmatched. Per germline, CDR1 SGHNT and CDR2 YYREEE (reference sequence). The CDR3 covers 15 residues. The CDR3 reads CASSPAAGGQETQYF. CDR3 nucleotides: TGTGCCAGCAGCCCGGCGGCGGGAGGGCAAGAGACCCAGTACTTC.

V gene TRBV2 combines with J gene TRBJ1-5; no clear D. This CDR3 has 12 residues. Germline values: CDR1 SNHLY, CDR2 FYNNEI. Trimming removed 5 bases at V and 5 bases at J, with 7 bases between. CDR3 nucleotide sequence: TGTGCCAGCAGTCGTCTAGATCAGCCCCAGCATTTT. Protein sequence: CASSRLDQPQHF.

This chain links TRBV5-1 with TRBJ2-3; possibly TRBD1 for D (5 bases). V was shortened by 4 bases and J by 4 bases, with 10 bases between the two germline ends. Germline-derived CDR1 and CDR2 are SGHRS and YFSETQ. CDR3 size: 13 residues. CDR3 nucleotides: TGCGCCAGCAGCATTCAGGGTTCAGATACGCAGTATTTT. It encodes CASSIQGSDTQYF.

The J gene is TRBJ2-7, the V gene TRBV5-5; D call uncertain. Germline CDR1 and CDR2: SGHKS and YYEKEE (reference sequence). With 3 bases removed from V and 9 bases from J, the gap between germline ends came to 16 bases. The CDR3 covers 13 residues. DNA for the CDR3: TGTGCCAGCAGCTCCCCTGGGCGTCAGATGCAGTACTTC. Amino acids: CASSSPGRQMQYF.

This chain connects TRBV5-4 to TRBJ2-7, with 7 positions matching TRBD2. This CDR3 comprises 15 residues. The trim removed 0 bases at V and 3 bases at J, leaving 6 bases unmatched. Germline values: CDR1 SGHNT, CDR2 YYREEE (reference sequence). The CDR3 protein is CASSLGGGALYEQYF. For the CDR3, the DNA is TGTGCCAGCAGCTTGGGCGGGGGTGCCCTCTACGAGCAGTACTTC.

The rearrangement joins TRBV5-1 to TRBJ2-2; D may match TRBD1 or TRBD2 (5 bases each). Germline CDR1 is SGHRS and CDR2 is YFSETQ. V was trimmed by 4 bases and J by 4 bases, leaving 14 bases between them. The CDR3 covers 15 residues. CDR3 sequence reads: CASSTEGIGTGELFF. The CDR3 DNA reads as TGCGCCAGCAGCACCGAGGGGATTGGCACCGGGGAGCTGTTTTTT.

The chain has TRBV4-1 and TRBJ1-5, with unresolved D. The germline V gene has CDR1 MGHRA and CDR2 YSYEKL. The length of the CDR3 is 16 residues. V was shortened by 1 base and J by 0 bases, with 10 bases between the two germline ends. This CDR3 reads CASSQVARYSNQPQHF. Here the CDR3 DNA reads TGCGCCAGCAGCCAAGTGGCCCGCTATAGCAATCAGCCCCAGCATTTT.

The chain has TRBV28 and TRBJ1-1; D not resolved. Trimming pared 5 bases from V and 0 bases from J, leaving 10 bases between. The length of the CDR3 is 14 residues. Per germline, CDR1 MDHEN and CDR2 SYDVKM. In DNA form, the CDR3 reads TGTGCCAGCAGTCCCCCCAACATGAACACTGAAGCTTTCTTT. This codes for CASSPPNMNTEAFF.

The chain couples TRBV7-3 to TRBJ2-2, with no clear D. CDR3 length: 13 amino acids. CDR1 is SGHTA, CDR2 FQGTGA, per germline. Trimming removed 5 bases at V and 6 bases at J, with 10 bases between. The DNA of the CDR3 is TGTGCCAGCAGCCTGAGCTGGCCCGGGGAGCTGTTTTTT. Translation: CASSLSWPGELFF. Filled out from reference TRBV7-3 and TRBJ2-2, the complete variable domain reads GAGVSQTPSNKVTEKGKYVELRCDPISGHTALYWYRQSLGQGPEFLIYFQGTGAADDSGLPNDRFFAVRPEGSVSTLKIQRTERGDSAVYLCASSLSWPGELFFGEGSRLTVL.

This chain joins TRBV28 and TRBJ1-4; D ambiguous. The CDR3 is 14 amino acids. Looked up from germline, CDR1 is MDHEN and CDR2 is SYDVKM. V was pared by 5 bases and J by 0 bases, with 7 bases between. CDR3 residues: CASSAGTTNEKLFF. In DNA, the CDR3 is TGTGCCAGCAGTGCCGGGACAACTAATGAAAAACTGTTTTTT.

Only one count was recorded for this clone. The rearrangement links TRBV2 to TRBJ2-4; D ambiguous. CDR1 is SNHLY and CDR2 is FYNNEI in the germline V gene. This CDR3 spans 13 amino acids. V lost 7 bases and J 6 bases, leaving 13 bases between the germline ends. The CDR3 reads CASNYLGPNIQYF. For the CDR3, the DNA is TGTGCCAGCAACTACTTAGGACCAAACATTCAGTACTTC.

The J gene is TRBJ2-7, the V gene TRBV11-3; D is ambiguous. The CDR3 covers 13 residues. Germline CDR1 reads SGHNT; CDR2 reads YENEEA. V lost 1 base to trimming and J lost 0 bases, with 4 bases between them. In nucleotides, the CDR3 is TGTGCCAGCAGCTTAGCCAGCTCCTACGAGCAGTACTTC. Translated, it gives CASSLASSYEQYF.

This clone occurred once. One base separates it from a far larger clone, so it is likely a read error. The rearrangement links TRBV5-4 to TRBJ2-7; D uncertain. This CDR3 is built from 12 residues. V lost 5 bases to trimming and J lost 0 bases, with 6 bases between them. CDR1 SGHNT and CDR2 YYREEE come from the germline V gene (reference sequence). The CDR3 loop is CASSFGSYEQYF. DNA for the CDR3: TGTGCCAGCAGTTTCGGCTCCTACGAGCAGTACTTC.

The J gene is TRBJ2-1, the V gene TRBV7-6; tentative D call: TRBD1 (6 bases). This CDR3 comprises 13 residues. The V and J ends lost 3 bases and 5 bases respectively, with 8 bases between them. Germline V gene sequence: CDR1 SGHVS, CDR2 FNYEAQ. The CDR3 DNA is TGTGCCAGCAGCTTGAACAGGGACAATGAGCAGTTCTTC. Encoded protein: CASSLNRDNEQFF.

V is TRBV7-2 and J is TRBJ2-1; no clear D gene. Trimming pared 4 bases from V and 9 bases from J, leaving 13 bases between. Germline V gene sequence: CDR1 SGHTA, CDR2 FQGNSA. The CDR3 contains 13 residues. Here the CDR3 reads CASSSQKNTEQFF. The CDR3 nucleotides read TGTGCCAGCAGCTCCCAAAAGAACACTGAGCAGTTCTTC.

J is TRBJ2-2 and V is TRBV11-2; possibly TRBD2 for D (5 bases). The length of the CDR3 is 16 residues. CDR1 SGHAT and CDR2 FQNNGV come from the germline V gene. Trimming pared 5 bases from V and 0 bases from J, leaving 13 bases between. In nucleotides, the CDR3 is TGTGCCAGCAGCCCCCCCCACGGGACGAACACCGGGGAGCTGTTTTTT. Protein: CASSPPHGTNTGELFF.

The CDR3 bases are TGTGCCAGCAGCAAGGGACAGCTAGAGTTAGCCAAAAACATTCAGTACTTC. Translating gives CASSKGQLELAKNIQYF. The chain has TRBV11-2 and TRBJ2-4, with TRBD1 identical over 7 bases. CDR1 and CDR2 (germline): SGHAT, FQNNGV. The CDR3 consists of 17 residues. V gave up 5 bases and J gave up 0 bases; unmatched junction bases: 10.